The next 27 T cell receptor beta chains were all read from a single sample in a study of T cells in localized non-small cell lung cancer. Generated by immunoSEQ multiplex PCR, the TCRdb table keeps only in-frame clones and is missing some. Here the sample spans 50,000 or so clones, approximately 82% being singletons. The sequencing used peripheral blood, collected before any cancer treatment. The origin of the receptors is a female donor older than 55 with stage II squamous cell lung carcinoma.

This chain links TRBV27 with TRBJ1-2, with unresolved D. CDR1 is MNHEY, CDR2 SMNVEV, per germline (reference sequence). With 8 bases removed from V and 6 bases from J, the gap between germline ends came to 19 bases. CDR3 length: 14 residues. CDR3 coding DNA: TGTGCCAGCTCCGAACGACCTCCCGGTGATGGCTACACCTTC. It yields the protein CASSERPPGDGYTF.

The gene calls are TRBV2 and TRBJ1-1, with D tentatively TRBD1 (5 bases). This CDR3 contains 13 residues. Trimming removed 10 bases at V and 3 bases at J, with 15 bases between. CDR1 and CDR2 from the germline V gene are SNHLY and FYNNEI. The CDR3 loop is CATKPGIDTEAFF. In nucleotides, the CDR3 is TGTGCCACTAAGCCAGGGATCGACACTGAAGCTTTCTTT.

The V and J genes are TRBV10-2 and TRBJ2-3, with D tentatively TRBD1 (6 bases). This CDR3 is built from 14 residues. Per the germline V gene, CDR1 is WSHSY and CDR2 is SAAADI. The ends were cut back, 5 bases at V and 1 base at J, with 10 bases in the middle. The DNA for the CDR3 is TGCGCCAGCAGTAGGACAGTGGGCACAGATACGCAGTATTTT. This codes for CASSRTVGTDTQYF.

V is TRBV30 and J is TRBJ1-1; a possible D gene is TRBD1 (5 bases). V lost 2 bases and J 8 bases, leaving 15 bases between the germline ends. The CDR3 is made up of 13 amino acids. From germline, CDR1 is GTSNPN and CDR2 SVGIG (reference sequence). The CDR3 protein is CAWSNGAEVEAFF. The CDR3 bases are TGTGCCTGGAGTAACGGGGCAGAAGTGGAAGCTTTCTTT.

The chain links TRBV10-2 to TRBJ1-1; 7 bases map to TRBD1. Germline CDR1 reads WSHSY; CDR2 reads SAAADI. The CDR3 sequence is 13 residues long. The ends lost 6 bases at V and 3 bases at J; junction bases unmatched: 4. The chain's CDR3 is CASRGQPHTEAFF. In DNA form, the CDR3 reads TGCGCCAGCAGGGGACAGCCACACACTGAAGCTTTCTTT.

J is TRBJ1-1 and V is TRBV6-4; TRBD1 is a possible D gene (5 bases). This CDR3 contains 13 residues. CDR1 MRHNA and CDR2 SNTAGT come from the germline V gene. V was trimmed by 4 bases and J by 0 bases, leaving 6 bases between them. The CDR3 coding sequence is TGTGCCAGCAGTGGACAGCTGAACACTGAAGCTTTCTTT. This translates into CASSGQLNTEAFF.

V usage is TRBV18 and J usage is TRBJ2-7; 13 bases agree with TRBD2. This CDR3 contains 18 residues. The ends lost 3 bases at V and 0 bases at J; junction bases unmatched: 8. Germline V gene data show CDR1 as KGHSH and CDR2 as LQKENI. The CDR3 nucleotides read TGTGCCAGCTCACCTCGGACTAGCGGGGGCCCCAGCTCCTACGAGCAGTACTTC. It specifies CASSPRTSGGPSSYEQYF. Filled out from reference TRBV18 and TRBJ2-7, the complete variable domain reads NAGVMQNPRHLVRRRGQEARLRCSPMKGHSHVYWYRQLPEEGLKFMVYLQKENIIDESGMPKERFSAEFPKEGPSILRIQQVVRGDSAAYFCASSPRTSGGPSSYEQYFGPGTRLTVT.

This clone was recorded only once. The V and J genes are TRBV15 and TRBJ1-2; D is undetermined. The CDR3 loop spans 15 amino acids. Germline V gene lookup returns CDR1 LNHNV and CDR2 YYDKDF (reference sequence). The ends were cut back, 0 bases at V and 2 bases at J, with 10 bases in the middle. CDR3: CATSRDWRVNYGYTF. As DNA, the CDR3 is TGTGCCACCAGCAGAGACTGGAGGGTAAACTATGGCTACACCTTC.

The genes are TRBV2 and TRBJ2-6; D could derive from TRBD1 or TRBD2 (5 bases each). This CDR3 contains 17 residues. Germline V gives CDR1 SNHLY, CDR2 FYNNEI. Trimming took off 7 bases at V and 0 bases at J, with 16 bases between the two ends. CDR3 sequence reads: CASKGDGVNSGANVLTF. CDR3 in DNA: TGTGCCAGCAAAGGGGACGGTGTCAACTCTGGGGCCAACGTCCTGACTTTC.

This chain joins TRBV7-3 and TRBJ2-2; the match to TRBD1 covers 10 bases. The CDR3 sequence is 18 residues long. Germline V gene data show CDR1 as SGHTA and CDR2 as FQGTGA. Losses at the gene ends were 3 bases for V and 6 bases for J; bases not matched to a gene: 13. This CDR3 reads CASSFPRDGTGVPGELFF. CDR3 in DNA: TGTGCCAGCAGCTTCCCCCGGGATGGGACAGGGGTACCCGGGGAGCTGTTTTTT.

The chain has TRBV4-2 and TRBJ2-3; D remains ambiguous. V was trimmed by 2 bases and J by 4 bases, leaving 13 bases between them. The germline V gene has CDR1 LGHNA and CDR2 YNFKEQ. The CDR3 consists of 15 residues. The CDR3 DNA reads TGTGCCAGCAGCCAAACGGCCTCCGGGCCAGATACGCAGTATTTT. This translates into CASSQTASGPDTQYF.

The chain couples TRBV19 to TRBJ1-3; D is unresolved. The CDR3 extends over 15 amino acids. Germline V gives CDR1 LNHDA, CDR2 SQIVND (reference sequence). Deletions cut 5 bases from V and 0 bases from J, with 11 bases between. The CDR3 nucleotides read TGTGCCAGTAGTCGGGTCCCTTCCTCTGGAAACACCATATATTTT. Encoded protein: CASSRVPSSGNTIYF.

This chain uses TRBV19 with TRBJ2-7, with D perhaps TRBD1 or TRBD2 (5 bases each). The CDR3 covers 15 residues. Trimming cost V 5 bases and J 3 bases, with 17 bases left between them. Germline CDR1 is LNHDA and CDR2 is SQIVND (reference sequence). The CDR3 nucleotides read TGTGCCAGTAGTCCCCCAGGGAAGAGGGGCTACGAGCAGTACTTC. Its translation is CASSPPGKRGYEQYF.

The chain recombines TRBV10-3 with TRBJ2-3; 8 bases fit TRBD2. Per the germline V gene, CDR1 is ENHRY and CDR2 is SYGVKD. This CDR3 has 17 residues. Trimming took 0 bases from V and 7 from J; bases not matched to a gene: 12. CDR3 in DNA: TGTGCCATCAGTGAGTCGACGGGGGGGATCATTTTGAATACGCAGTATTTT. Translated, it gives CAISESTGGIILNTQYF.

V and J are TRBV25-1 and TRBJ2-3; 11 nucleotides agree with TRBD1. J was trimmed by 2 bases and V by 6 bases; bases with no gene match: 4. Germline CDR1 is MGHDK and CDR2 is SYGVNS. This CDR3 has 15 residues. CDR3 protein: CASRGTGGPTDTQYF. The CDR3 bases are TGTGCCAGCAGAGGGACAGGGGGACCCACAGATACGCAGTATTTT.

V and J are TRBV13 and TRBJ2-7; a possible D gene is TRBD2 (6 bases). CDR1 is PRHDT, CDR2 FYEKMQ, per germline (reference sequence). Trimming stripped 2 bases from V and 0 bases from J, with 17 bases between. The CDR3 runs to 17 residues. CDR3 bases: TGTGCCAGCAGCTTATGGGGCGGGACGGCTAGCTCCTACGAGCAGTACTTC. Its protein product is CASSLWGGTASSYEQYF. Filled out from reference TRBV13 and TRBJ2-7, the complete variable domain reads AAGVIQSPRHLIKEKRETATLKCYPIPRHDTVYWYQQGPGQDPQFLISFYEKMQSDKGSIPDRFSAQQFSDYHSELNMSSLELGDSALYFCASSLWGGTASSYEQYFGPGTRLTVT.

The chain recombines TRBV19 with TRBJ1-1; 9 bases map to TRBD1. Per the germline V gene, CDR1 is LNHDA and CDR2 is SQIVND (reference sequence). The V gene end was trimmed by 4 bases and the J gene end by 0 bases; junction bases not matched to a gene: 9. The CDR3 covers 17 residues. The CDR3 spells CASSTLTGGILNTEAFF. DNA of the CDR3: TGTGCCAGTAGTACCTTGACAGGGGGGATTCTGAACACTGAAGCTTTCTTT.

Only a few counts were recorded for this clone. V gene TRBV2 combines with J gene TRBJ1-5; no definite D call. V was shortened by 0 bases and J by 6 bases, with 9 bases between the two germline ends. The CDR3 consists of 14 residues. Germline V lookup: CDR1 SNHLY, CDR2 FYNNEI. For the CDR3, the DNA is TGTGCCAGCAGTGAAGCTAGCCGCGGTCAGCCCCAGCATTTT. Its translation is CASSEASRGQPQHF.

The gene calls are TRBV5-1 and TRBJ2-7; 7 nucleotides line up with TRBD1. CDR3 length equals 14 residues. V trimming: 4 bases; J trimming: 0 bases; junction bases outside the gene matches: 4. Germline CDR1 and CDR2: SGHRS and YFSETQ. CDR3 in amino acids: CASSQRDSSYEQYF. CDR3 bases: TGCGCCAGCAGCCAACGGGACAGCTCCTACGAGCAGTACTTC.

The chain joins TRBV7-2 to TRBJ2-7; 8 nucleotides agree with TRBD1. V gave up 0 bases and J gave up 2 bases; unmatched junction bases: 3. Per germline, CDR1 SGHTA and CDR2 FQGNSA. The CDR3 extends over 15 amino acids. The CDR3, as DNA: TGTGCCAGCAGCTTAGCGCCACAGGGGGCCTACGAGCAGTACTTC. Translation: CASSLAPQGAYEQYF.

The chain couples TRBV10-3 to TRBJ1-1; tentative D call: TRBD1 (5 bases). CDR3 size: 14 residues. The germline V gene encodes CDR1 ENHRY and CDR2 SYGVKD. V lost 7 bases, J lost 0 bases, and 12 bases lay in between. DNA for the CDR3: TGTGCCATCAAAACGGGACTCCTGAACACTGAAGCTTTCTTT. Amino acids: CAIKTGLLNTEAFF.

In regard to this clone: In the same sample, other DNA sequences code for this CDR3. The chain combines TRBV30 with TRBJ1-1; D unresolved. The CDR3 is 13 residues long. Trimming pared 0 bases from V and 2 bases from J, leaving 7 bases between. CDR1 and CDR2 (germline): GTSNPN, SVGIG (reference sequence). The CDR3 sequence is CAWSVATNTEAFF. Written as DNA, the CDR3 is TGTGCCTGGAGTGTGGCGACTAACACTGAAGCTTTCTTT.

The J gene is TRBJ1-6, the V gene TRBV7-8, with 10 bases identical to TRBD1. Unmatched junction bases numbered 7, after V lost 3 bases and J lost 8 bases. This CDR3 comprises 16 residues. Germline V lookup: CDR1 SGHVS, CDR2 FQNEAQ. CDR3 in amino acids: CASSLTGTGAHSPLHF. The CDR3 DNA is TGTGCCAGCAGCTTGACCGGGACAGGGGCACATTCACCCCTCCACTTT.

The gene calls are TRBV5-1 and TRBJ2-2; possible D gene TRBD1, 7 bases. There are 19 residues in the CDR3. Per the germline V gene, CDR1 is SGHRS and CDR2 is YFSETQ. Deletions cut 1 base from V and 0 bases from J, with 19 bases between. CDR3 DNA: TGCGCCAGCAGCTTGTCTCCACCAGGGGGGATCGCGAACACCGGGGAGCTGTTTTTT. The encoded protein is CASSLSPPGGIANTGELFF.

V gene TRBV5-8 combines with J gene TRBJ1-1; D gene uncertain. Germline V lookup: CDR1 SGHTS, CDR2 YDEGEE. The CDR3 loop spans 19 amino acids. The V gene lost 0 bases and the J gene lost 1 base, with 22 bases spanning the gap. The CDR3 sequence: CASSLVVWAAPPKNTEAFF. As DNA, the CDR3 is TGTGCCAGCAGCTTGGTGGTTTGGGCAGCGCCACCGAAGAACACTGAAGCTTTCTTT. The full variable domain, completed using reference TRBV5-8 and TRBJ1-1, is EAGVTQSPTHLIKTRGQQATLRCSPISGHTSVYWYQQALGLGLQFLLWYDEGEERNRGNFPPRFSGRQFPNYSSELNVNALELEDSALYLCASSLVVWAAPPKNTEAFFGQGTRLTVV.

This clone was detected a few times. The V call is TRBV15, the J call TRBJ1-6, with D maybe TRBD1 (6 bases). The V and J ends lost 0 bases and 9 bases respectively, with 12 bases between them. The CDR3 contains 15 residues. Germline values: CDR1 LNHNV, CDR2 YYDKDF (reference sequence). CDR3 region: CATSRDGGGISPLHF. CDR3 sequence (DNA): TGTGCCACCAGCAGAGATGGAGGGGGAATTTCACCCCTCCACTTT.

The chain joins TRBV19 to TRBJ1-2; TRBD1 matches at 7 bases. V was clipped by 5 bases and J by 6 bases; unmatched bases: 12. This CDR3 has 15 residues. Germline V lookup: CDR1 LNHDA, CDR2 SQIVND (reference sequence). In DNA, the CDR3 is TGTGCCAGTAGTCACAGGGGCGCAAGGGTTAATGGCTACACCTTC. Translation gives CASSHRGARVNGYTF.